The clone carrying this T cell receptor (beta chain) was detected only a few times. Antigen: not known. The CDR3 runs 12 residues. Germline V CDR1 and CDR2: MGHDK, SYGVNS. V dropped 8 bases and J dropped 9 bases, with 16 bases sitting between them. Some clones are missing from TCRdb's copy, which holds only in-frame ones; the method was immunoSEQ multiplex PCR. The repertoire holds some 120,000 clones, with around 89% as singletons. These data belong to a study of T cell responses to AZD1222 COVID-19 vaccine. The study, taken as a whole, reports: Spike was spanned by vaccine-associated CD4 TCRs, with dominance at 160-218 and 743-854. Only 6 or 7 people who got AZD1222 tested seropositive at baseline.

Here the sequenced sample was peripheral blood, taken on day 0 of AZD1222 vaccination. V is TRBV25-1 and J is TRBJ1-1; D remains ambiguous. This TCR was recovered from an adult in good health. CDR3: CASAVRSEKAFF. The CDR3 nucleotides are TGTGCCAGCGCAGTACGGTCAGAAAAAGCTTTCTTT.